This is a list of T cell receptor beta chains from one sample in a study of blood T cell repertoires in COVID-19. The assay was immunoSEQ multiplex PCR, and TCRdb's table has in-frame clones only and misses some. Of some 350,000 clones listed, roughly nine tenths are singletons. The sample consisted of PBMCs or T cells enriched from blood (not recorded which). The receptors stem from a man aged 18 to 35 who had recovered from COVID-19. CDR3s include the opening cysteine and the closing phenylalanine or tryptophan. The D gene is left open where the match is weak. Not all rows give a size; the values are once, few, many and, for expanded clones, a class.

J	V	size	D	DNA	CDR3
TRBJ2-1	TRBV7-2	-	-	TGTGCCAGCAGCAGAGATGTCGTAAGTGAGCAGTTCTTC	CASSRDVVSEQFF
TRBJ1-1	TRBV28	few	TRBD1	TGTGCCAGCAGTCCCGGACAGGGTGATACTGAAGCTTTCTTT	CASSPGQGDTEAFF
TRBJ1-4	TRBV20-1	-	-	TGCAGTGCTAGTCCAGGGAGGAATGAAAAACTGTTTTTT	CSASPGRNEKLFF
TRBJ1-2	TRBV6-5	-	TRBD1	TGTGCCAGCAGAACGGGGGACAGGGGCTATGGCTACACCTTC	CASRTGDRGYGYTF
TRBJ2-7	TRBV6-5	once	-	TGTGCCAGCAGTTACACTAGGGCGAGGTCCTACGAGCAGTACTTC	CASSYTRARSYEQYF
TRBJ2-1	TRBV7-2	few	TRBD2	TGTGCCAGCACTGCTAGCGGGAGGGCCTATGAGCAGTTCTTC	CASTASGRAYEQFF
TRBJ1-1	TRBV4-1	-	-	TGCGCCAGCAGCCAAGATCTTTTCTCTCCAGTTGAAGCTTTCTTT	CASSQDLFSPVEAFF
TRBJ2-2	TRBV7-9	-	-	TGTGCCAGCAGCCCCCACCAGATTAGCGGGAACACCGGGGAGCTGTTTTTT	CASSPHQISGNTGELFF
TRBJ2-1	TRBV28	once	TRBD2	TGTGCCAGCAGGTCGACTAGCGGGAGGGCCTCAGTCAATGAGCAGTTCTTC	CASRSTSGRASVNEQFF
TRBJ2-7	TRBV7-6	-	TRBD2	TGTGCCAGCAGCACCACTAGCGGGGGTCCCTACGAGCAGTACTTC	CASSTTSGGPYEQYF
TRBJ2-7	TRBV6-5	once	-	TGTGCCAGCACCACCCGGCGATCGGGGTACGAGCAGTACTTC	CASTTRRSGYEQYF
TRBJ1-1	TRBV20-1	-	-	TGCAGTGCTCCTGGGGGAGGTGAAGCTTTCTTT	CSAPGGGEAFF
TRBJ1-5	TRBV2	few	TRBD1	TGTGCCAGCAGGAAGGGACCAGGGGGAAGCAATCAGCCCCAGCATTTT	CASRKGPGGSNQPQHF
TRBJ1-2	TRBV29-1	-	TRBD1	TGCAGCGTTGAACAGAGGACAGGGAACTATGGCTACACCTTC	CSVEQRTGNYGYTF
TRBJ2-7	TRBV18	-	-	TGTGCCAGCTCACCACCGGACAGCCACGAGCAGTACTTC	CASSPPDSHEQYF
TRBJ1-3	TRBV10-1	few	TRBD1	TGCGCCAGCAGTGAGTCTGTCCAGGACAGGGCTGGAAACACCATATATTTT	CASSESVQDRAGNTIYF
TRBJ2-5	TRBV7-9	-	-	TGTGCCAGCAGCTTGCCCATGGGCCGAGAGACCCAGTACTTC	CASSLPMGRETQYF
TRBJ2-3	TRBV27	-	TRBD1	TGTGCCAGCAGTTTGGGACAGGGCGGATGGACAGATACGCAGTATTTT	CASSLGQGGWTDTQYF
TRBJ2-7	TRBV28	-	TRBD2	TGTGCCAGCAGTTTCAGGACTAGCGGTTTCTACGAGCAGTACTTC	CASSFRTSGFYEQYF
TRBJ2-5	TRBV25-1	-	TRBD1	TGTGCCAGCAGCGCGGGACAGGGAGAATTTTCAGAGACCCAGTACTTC	CASSAGQGEFSETQYF
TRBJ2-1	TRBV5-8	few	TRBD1	TGTGCCAGCAGCGACAGGGCCTACAATGAGCAGTTCTTC	CASSDRAYNEQFF
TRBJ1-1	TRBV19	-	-	TGTGCCTCCGAGGCTCGGCACGCCCTGAACACTGAAGCTTTCTTT	CASEARHALNTEAFF
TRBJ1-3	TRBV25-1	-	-	TGTGCCAGCAGTGAGGAGTCGAGGAACACCATATATTTT	CASSEESRNTIYF
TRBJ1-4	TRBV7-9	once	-	TGTGCCAGCAGCCGCACAGGTGAATGGAATGAAAAACTGTTTTTT	CASSRTGEWNEKLFF
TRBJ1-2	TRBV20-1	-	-	TGCAGTGGATACAGCAACTATGGCTACACCTTC	CSGYSNYGYTF
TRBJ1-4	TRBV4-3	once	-	TGCGCCAGCAGCCCCCCGGGGAGGGATGAAAAACTGTTTTTT	CASSPPGRDEKLFF
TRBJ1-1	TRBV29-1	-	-	TGCAGCGTTGAGTTAGTAAGCATCACTGAAGCTTTCTTT	CSVELVSITEAFF
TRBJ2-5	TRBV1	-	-	TGCACCAGCAGCCTAGAGGGACTACAAGAGACCCAGTACTTC	CTSSLEGLQETQYF
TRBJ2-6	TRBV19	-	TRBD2	TGTGCCAGTAGTATTTTGGCTGGGACTAGCGGGTCCGTGAGCTCTGGGGCCAACGTCCTGACTTTC	CASSILAGTSGSVSSGANVLTF
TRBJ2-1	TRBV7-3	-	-	TGTGCCAGCAGCCCTCAGCCAACTAGTAATGAGCAGTTCTTC	CASSPQPTSNEQFF
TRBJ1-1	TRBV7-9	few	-	TGTGCCAGCAGCTTAGTTAGCGTGATGAACACTGAAGCTTTCTTT	CASSLVSVMNTEAFF
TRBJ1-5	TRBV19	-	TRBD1	TGTGCCAGTACCATAGAGGGACAGGGGGCAATTGTACGGCCCCAGCATTTT	CASTIEGQGAIVRPQHF
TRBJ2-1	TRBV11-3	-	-	TGTGCCAGCAGCTTAGATCCCACCTACAATGAGCAGTTCTTC	CASSLDPTYNEQFF
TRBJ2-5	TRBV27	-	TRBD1	TGTGCCAGCAGTTGGACAGGGGAGACCCAGTACTTC	CASSWTGETQYF
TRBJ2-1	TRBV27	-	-	TGTGCCAGCAGTTTAGGGGAGGGGGGATACAATGAGCAGTTCTTC	CASSLGEGGYNEQFF
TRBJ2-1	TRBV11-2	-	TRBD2	TGTGCCAGCAGCTTAGATCTCAGCGGGAGAGGCTACAATGAGCAGTTCTTC	CASSLDLSGRGYNEQFF
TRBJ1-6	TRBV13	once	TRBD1	TGTGCCAGCAGCTTCCGGGACAGGGTTACCTCACCCCTCCACTTT	CASSFRDRVTSPLHF
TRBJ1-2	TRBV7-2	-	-	TGTGCCAGCAGCTTATCGTCGGGGGTGCGCCCCTCCTATGGCTACACCTTC	CASSLSSGVRPSYGYTF
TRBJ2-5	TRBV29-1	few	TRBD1	TGCAGCGGAATTACAGGGGTTGGTGAGACCCAGTACTTC	CSGITGVGETQYF
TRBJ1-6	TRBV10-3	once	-	TGTGCCATCAGTGAAAGGCCCGGCGGGAGCAACTCCTATAATTCACCCCTCCACTTT	CAISERPGGSNSYNSPLHF
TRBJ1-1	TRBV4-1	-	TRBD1	TGCGCCAGCAGCCAAGATCGGAACAGGGGGTCGGACACTGAAGCTTTCTTT	CASSQDRNRGSDTEAFF
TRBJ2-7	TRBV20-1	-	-	TGCAGTGCTAGAGAGTACTACGAGCAGTACTTC	CSAREYYEQYF